The source of this T cell receptor (beta chain) is a study of graft-versus-host responses after intestinal transplantation. Study-level background: Multivisceral, liver-intestinal, or isolated intestinal transplants were received by the recipients. Study-level findings and limits: Present in recipient marrow, GvH clones included some that appeared first in ileum or blood. Among circulating GvH clones, peak levels were associated with early post-transplant declines in HvG clones.

The authors seeded around 200,000 CFSE-labeled responder cells together with around 200,000 irradiated stimulator cells tagged with violet dye. TCRdb keeps only in-frame clones here, not all; method: immunoSEQ multiplex PCR. The repertoire holds approximately 4,700 clones, with 25% to 30% as singletons. In this sample, this clone turned up a few times. The CDR3 is 17 amino acids. The germline V and J ends were trimmed by 1 base and 0 bases, with 12 bases remaining between them. The V gene's germline CDR1 is MDHEN and CDR2 SYDVKM. The input for sequencing was alloreactive CD8+ T cells from a mixed lymphocyte reaction culture, taken before transplantation. The subset denotes: CFSE-low proliferating T cells sorted from roughly six-day pre-transplant mixed lymphocyte reaction (GvH or HvG direction). This receptor was taken from a human patient who was an organ donor for intestinal transplantation. This sequence joins TRBV28 and TRBJ1-4; possibly TRBD1 for D (5 bases). The CDR3 nucleotides read TGTGCCAGCAGTTTATTCACAGGCCATGCAACTAATGAAAAACTGTTTTTT. The encoded protein is CASSLFTGHATNEKLFF.